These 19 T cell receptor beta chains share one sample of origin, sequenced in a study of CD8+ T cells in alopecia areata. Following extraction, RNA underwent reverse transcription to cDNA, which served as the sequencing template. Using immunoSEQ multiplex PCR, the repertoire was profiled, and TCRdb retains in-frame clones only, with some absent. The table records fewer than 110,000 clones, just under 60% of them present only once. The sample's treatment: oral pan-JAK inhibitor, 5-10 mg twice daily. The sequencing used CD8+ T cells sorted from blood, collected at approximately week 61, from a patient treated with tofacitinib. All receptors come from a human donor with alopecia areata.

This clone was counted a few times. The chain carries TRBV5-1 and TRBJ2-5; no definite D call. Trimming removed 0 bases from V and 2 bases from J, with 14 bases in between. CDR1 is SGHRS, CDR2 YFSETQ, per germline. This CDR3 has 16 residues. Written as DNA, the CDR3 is TGCGCCAGCAGCTTGGAATCGGACGGACCTCAAGAGACCCAGTACTTC. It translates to CASSLESDGPQETQYF. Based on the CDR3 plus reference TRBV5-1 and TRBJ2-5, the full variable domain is KAGVTQTPRYLIKTRGQQVTLSCSPISGHRSVSWYQQTPGQGLQFLFEYFSETQRNKGNFPGRFSGRQFSNSRSEMNVSTLELGDSALYLCASSLESDGPQETQYFGPGTRLLVL.

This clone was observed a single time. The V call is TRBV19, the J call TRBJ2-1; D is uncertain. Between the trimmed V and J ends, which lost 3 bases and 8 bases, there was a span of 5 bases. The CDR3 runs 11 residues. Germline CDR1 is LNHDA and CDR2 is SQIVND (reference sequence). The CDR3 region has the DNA TGTGCCAGTAGTATTAGTGATGAGCAGTTCTTC. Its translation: CASSISDEQFF.

CDR3 region: CSVEGGPGELFF. Written as DNA, the CDR3 is TGCAGCGTTGAGGGGGGGCCCGGGGAGCTGTTTTTT. The chain is built from TRBV29-1 and TRBJ2-2; TRBD2 is a possible D gene (7 bases). V was shortened by 3 bases and J by 6 bases, with 8 bases between the two germline ends. Germline CDR1 SQVTM, CDR2 ANQGSEA. This CDR3 is 12 amino acids long.

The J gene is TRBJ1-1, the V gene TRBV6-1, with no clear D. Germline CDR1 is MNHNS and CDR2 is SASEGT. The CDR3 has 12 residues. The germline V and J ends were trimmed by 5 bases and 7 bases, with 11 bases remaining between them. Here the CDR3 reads CASSSGTVEAFF. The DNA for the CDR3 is TGTGCCAGCAGTTCTGGCACCGTTGAAGCTTTCTTT.

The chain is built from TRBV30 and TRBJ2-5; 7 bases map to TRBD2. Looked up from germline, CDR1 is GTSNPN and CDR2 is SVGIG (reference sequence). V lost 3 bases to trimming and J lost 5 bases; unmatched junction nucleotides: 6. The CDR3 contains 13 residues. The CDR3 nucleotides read TGTGCCTGGAGCCCCGGGCGGGGGGAGACCCAGTACTTC. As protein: CAWSPGRGETQYF.

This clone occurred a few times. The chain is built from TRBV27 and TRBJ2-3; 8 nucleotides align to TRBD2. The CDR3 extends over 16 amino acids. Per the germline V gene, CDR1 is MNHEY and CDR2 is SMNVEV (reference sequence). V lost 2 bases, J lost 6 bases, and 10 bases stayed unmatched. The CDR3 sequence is CASSLAAGASPDTQYF. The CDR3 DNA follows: TGTGCCAGCAGTTTAGCAGCGGGGGCCTCCCCGGATACGCAGTATTTT.

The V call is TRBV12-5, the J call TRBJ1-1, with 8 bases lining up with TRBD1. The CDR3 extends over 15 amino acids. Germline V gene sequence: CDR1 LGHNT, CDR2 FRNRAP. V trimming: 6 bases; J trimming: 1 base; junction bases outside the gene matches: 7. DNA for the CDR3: TGTGCTAGTGGAAGCACAGGGGGACCGAACACTGAAGCTTTCTTT. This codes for CASGSTGGPNTEAFF. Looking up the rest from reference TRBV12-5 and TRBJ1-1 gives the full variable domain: DARVTQTPRHKVTEMGQEVTMRCQPILGHNTVFWYRQTMMQGLELLAYFRNRAPLDDSGMPKDRFSAEMPDATLATLKIQPSEPRDSAVYFCASGSTGGPNTEAFFGQGTRLTVV.

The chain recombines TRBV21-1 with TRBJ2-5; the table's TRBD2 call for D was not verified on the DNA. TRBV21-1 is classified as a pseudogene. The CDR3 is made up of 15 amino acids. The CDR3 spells CASSVSGGHGETQYF. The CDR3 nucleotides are TGTGCCAGCAGCGTTAGCGGGGGGCACGGGGAGACCCAGTACTTC.

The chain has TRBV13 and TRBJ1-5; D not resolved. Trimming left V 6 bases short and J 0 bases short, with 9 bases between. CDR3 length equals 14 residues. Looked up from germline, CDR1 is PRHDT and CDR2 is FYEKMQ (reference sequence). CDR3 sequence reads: CASRAPYSNQPQHF. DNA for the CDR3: TGTGCCAGCAGGGCCCCGTATAGCAATCAGCCCCAGCATTTT.

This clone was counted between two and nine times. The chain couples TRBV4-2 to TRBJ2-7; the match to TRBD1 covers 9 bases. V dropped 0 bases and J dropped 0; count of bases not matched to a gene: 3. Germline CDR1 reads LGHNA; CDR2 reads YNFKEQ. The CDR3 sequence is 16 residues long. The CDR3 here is CASSQEQGAPSYEQYF. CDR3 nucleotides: TGTGCCAGCAGCCAAGAACAGGGGGCTCCCTCCTACGAGCAGTACTTC.

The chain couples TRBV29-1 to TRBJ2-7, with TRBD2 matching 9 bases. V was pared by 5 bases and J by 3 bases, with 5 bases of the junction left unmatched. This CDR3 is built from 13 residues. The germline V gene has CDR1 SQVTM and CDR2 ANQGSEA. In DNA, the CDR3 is TGCAGCGTTAGCTCTAGCGGGGACTACGAGCAGTACTTC. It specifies CSVSSSGDYEQYF.

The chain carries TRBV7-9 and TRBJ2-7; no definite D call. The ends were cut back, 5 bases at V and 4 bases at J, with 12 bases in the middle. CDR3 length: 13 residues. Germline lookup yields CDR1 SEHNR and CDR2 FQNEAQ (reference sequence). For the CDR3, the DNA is TGTGCCAGCAGCCCCGCCGACAAGTACGAGCAGTACTTC. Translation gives CASSPADKYEQYF. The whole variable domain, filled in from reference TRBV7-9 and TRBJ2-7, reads DTGVSQNPRHKITKRGQNVTFRCDPISEHNRLYWYRQTLGQGPEFLTYFQNEAQLEKSRLLSDRFSAERPKGSFSTLEIQRTEQGDSAMYLCASSPADKYEQYFGPGTRLTVT.

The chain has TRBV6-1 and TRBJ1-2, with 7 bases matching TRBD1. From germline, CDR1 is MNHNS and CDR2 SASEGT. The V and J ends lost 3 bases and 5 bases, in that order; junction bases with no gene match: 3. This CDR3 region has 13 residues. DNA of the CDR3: TGTGCCAGCAGTGATGGACAGGTTTATGGCTACACCTTC. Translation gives CASSDGQVYGYTF.

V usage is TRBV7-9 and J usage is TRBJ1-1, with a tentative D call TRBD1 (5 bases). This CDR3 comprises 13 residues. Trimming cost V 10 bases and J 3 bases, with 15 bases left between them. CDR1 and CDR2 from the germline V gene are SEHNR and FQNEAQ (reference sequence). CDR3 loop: CATGAGFDTEAFF. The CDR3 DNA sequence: TGTGCCACCGGGGCAGGGTTTGACACTGAAGCTTTCTTT.

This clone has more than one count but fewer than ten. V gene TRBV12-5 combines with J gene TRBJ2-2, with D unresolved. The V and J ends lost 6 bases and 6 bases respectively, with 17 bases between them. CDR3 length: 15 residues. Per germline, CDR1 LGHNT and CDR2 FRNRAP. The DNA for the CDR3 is TGTGCTAGTGGATATGGCCCCAATCGGGCCGGGGAGCTGTTTTTT. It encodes CASGYGPNRAGELFF.

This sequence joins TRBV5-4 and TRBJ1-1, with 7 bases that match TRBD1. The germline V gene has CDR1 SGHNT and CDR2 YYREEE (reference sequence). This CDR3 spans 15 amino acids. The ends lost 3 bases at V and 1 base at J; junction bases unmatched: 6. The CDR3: CASSWGGQKNTEAFF. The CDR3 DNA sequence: TGTGCCAGCAGCTGGGGGGGACAGAAGAACACTGAAGCTTTCTTT.

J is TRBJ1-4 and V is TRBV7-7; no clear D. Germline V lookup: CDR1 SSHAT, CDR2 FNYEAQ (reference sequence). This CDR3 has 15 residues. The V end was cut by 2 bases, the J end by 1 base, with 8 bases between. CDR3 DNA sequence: TGTGCCAGCAGCTTAACGGCCCAAACTAATGAAAAACTGTTTTTT. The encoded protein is CASSLTAQTNEKLFF.

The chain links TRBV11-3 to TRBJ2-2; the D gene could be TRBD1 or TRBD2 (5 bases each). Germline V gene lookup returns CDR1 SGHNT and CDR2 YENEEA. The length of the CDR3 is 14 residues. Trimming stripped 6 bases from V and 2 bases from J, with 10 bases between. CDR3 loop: CASRERDNTGELFF. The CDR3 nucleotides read TGTGCCAGCAGGGAACGGGACAACACCGGGGAGCTGTTTTTT.

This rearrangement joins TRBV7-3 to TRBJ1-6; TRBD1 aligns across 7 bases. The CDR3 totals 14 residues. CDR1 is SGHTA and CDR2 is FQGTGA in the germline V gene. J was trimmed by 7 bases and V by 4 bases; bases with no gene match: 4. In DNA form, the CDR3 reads TGTGCCAGCAGCTCAGGGGGGACCAATTCACCCCTCCACTTT. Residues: CASSSGGTNSPLHF.